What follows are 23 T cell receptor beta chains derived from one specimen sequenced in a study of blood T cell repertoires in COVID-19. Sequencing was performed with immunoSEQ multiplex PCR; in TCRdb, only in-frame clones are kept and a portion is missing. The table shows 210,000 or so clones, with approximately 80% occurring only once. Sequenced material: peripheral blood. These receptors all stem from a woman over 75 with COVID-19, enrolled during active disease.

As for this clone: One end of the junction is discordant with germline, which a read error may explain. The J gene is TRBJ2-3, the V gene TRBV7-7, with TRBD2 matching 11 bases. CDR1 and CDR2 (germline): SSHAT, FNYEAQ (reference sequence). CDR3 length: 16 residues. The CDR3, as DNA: TGTGCTAGCAGCACCGGGACTAGCGGCCCCACAGATACGCAGTATTTT. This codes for CASSTGTSGPTDTQYF. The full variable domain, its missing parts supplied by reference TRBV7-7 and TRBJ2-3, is GAGVSQSPRYKVTKRGQDVTLRCDPISSHATLYWYQQALGQGPEFLTYFNYEAQPDKSGLPSDRFSAERPEGSISTLTIQRTEQRDSAMYRCASSTGTSGPTDTQYFGPGTRLTVL.

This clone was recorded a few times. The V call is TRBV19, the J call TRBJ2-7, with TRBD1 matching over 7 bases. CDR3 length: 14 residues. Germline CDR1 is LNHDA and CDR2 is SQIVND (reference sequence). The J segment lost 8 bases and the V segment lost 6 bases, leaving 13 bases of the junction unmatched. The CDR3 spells CASSVDRALSQQYF. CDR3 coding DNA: TGTGCCAGTAGCGTCGACAGGGCCCTAAGCCAGCAGTACTTC.

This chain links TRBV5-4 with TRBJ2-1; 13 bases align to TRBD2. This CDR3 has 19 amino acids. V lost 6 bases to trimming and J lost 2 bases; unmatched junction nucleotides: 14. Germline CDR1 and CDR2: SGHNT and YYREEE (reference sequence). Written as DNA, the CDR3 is TGTGCCAGCAAACCCCCGGGACTAGCGGGGCCCACTGCCTACAATGAGCAGTTCTTC. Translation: CASKPPGLAGPTAYNEQFF.

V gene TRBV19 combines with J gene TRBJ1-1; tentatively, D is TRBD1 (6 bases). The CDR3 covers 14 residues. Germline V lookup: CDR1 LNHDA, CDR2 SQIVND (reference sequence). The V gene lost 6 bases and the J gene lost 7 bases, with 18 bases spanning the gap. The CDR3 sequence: CASSTDSHSLEAFF. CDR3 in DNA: TGTGCCAGTAGCACGGACAGCCATTCCCTTGAAGCTTTCTTT.

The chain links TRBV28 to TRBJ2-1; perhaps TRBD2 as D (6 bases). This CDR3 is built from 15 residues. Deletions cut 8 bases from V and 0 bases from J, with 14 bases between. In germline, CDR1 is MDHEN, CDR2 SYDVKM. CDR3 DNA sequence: TGTGCCAGCGGGGACTTTCCGAGCTCCTACAATGAGCAGTTCTTC. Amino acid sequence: CASGDFPSSYNEQFF. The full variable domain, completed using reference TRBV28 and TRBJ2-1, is DVKVTQSSRYLVKRTGEKVFLECVQDMDHENMFWYRQDPGLGLRLIYFSYDVKMKEKGDIPEGYSVSREKKERFSLILESASTNQTSMYLCASGDFPSSYNEQFFGPGTRLTVL.

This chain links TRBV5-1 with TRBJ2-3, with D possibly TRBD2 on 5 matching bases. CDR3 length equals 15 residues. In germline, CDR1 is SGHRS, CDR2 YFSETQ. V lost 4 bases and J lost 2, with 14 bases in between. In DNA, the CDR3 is TGCGCCAGCAGCGTCAGCGGTGGGGTCACAGATACGCAGTATTTT. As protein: CASSVSGGVTDTQYF.

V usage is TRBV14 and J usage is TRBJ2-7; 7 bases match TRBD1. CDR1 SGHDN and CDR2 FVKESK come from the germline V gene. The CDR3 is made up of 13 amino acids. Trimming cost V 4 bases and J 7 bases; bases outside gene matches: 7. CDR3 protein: CASSRDRAGEQYF. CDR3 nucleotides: TGTGCCAGCAGCCGAGACAGGGCTGGGGAGCAGTACTTC.

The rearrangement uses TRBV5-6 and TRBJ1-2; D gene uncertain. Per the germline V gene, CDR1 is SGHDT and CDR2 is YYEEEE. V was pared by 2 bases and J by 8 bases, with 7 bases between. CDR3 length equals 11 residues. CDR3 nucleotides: TGTGCCAGCAGCTTCCAGTGGGGCTACACCTTC. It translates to CASSFQWGYTF.

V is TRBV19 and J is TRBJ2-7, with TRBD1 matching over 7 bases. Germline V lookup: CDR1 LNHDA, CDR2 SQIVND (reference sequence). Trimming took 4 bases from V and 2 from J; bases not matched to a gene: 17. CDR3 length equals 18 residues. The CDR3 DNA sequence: TGTGCCAGTAGTAGATACCTTATAAGGGACAGTCTTGCCTACGAGCAGTACTTC. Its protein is CASSRYLIRDSLAYEQYF.

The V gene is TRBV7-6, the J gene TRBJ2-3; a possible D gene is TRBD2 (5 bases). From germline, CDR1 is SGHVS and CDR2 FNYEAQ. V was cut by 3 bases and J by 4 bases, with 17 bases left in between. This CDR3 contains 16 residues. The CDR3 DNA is TGTGCCAGCAGCTTTCAGAATCCCCTTAGCGCAGATACGCAGTATTTT. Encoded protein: CASSFQNPLSADTQYF.

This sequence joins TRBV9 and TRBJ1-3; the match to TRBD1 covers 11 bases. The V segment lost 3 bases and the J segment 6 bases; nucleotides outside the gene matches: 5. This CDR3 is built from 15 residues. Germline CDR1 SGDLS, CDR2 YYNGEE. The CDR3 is CASSAPGQGVNTIYF. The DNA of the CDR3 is TGTGCCAGCAGCGCCCCGGGACAGGGGGTAAACACCATATATTTT. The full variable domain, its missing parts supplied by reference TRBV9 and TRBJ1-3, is DSGVTQTPKHLITATGQRVTLRCSPRSGDLSVYWYQQSLDQGLQFLIQYYNGEERAKGNILERFSAQQFPDLHSELNLSSLELGDSALYFCASSAPGQGVNTIYFGEGSWLTVV.

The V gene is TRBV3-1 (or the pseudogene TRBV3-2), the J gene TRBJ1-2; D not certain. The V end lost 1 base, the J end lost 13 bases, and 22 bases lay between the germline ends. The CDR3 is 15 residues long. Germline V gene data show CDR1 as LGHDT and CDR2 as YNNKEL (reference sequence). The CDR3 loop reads CASSQGYTRLVIATF. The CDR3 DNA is TGTGCCAGCAGCCAAGGATATACTCGTTTAGTTATCGCCACCTTC.

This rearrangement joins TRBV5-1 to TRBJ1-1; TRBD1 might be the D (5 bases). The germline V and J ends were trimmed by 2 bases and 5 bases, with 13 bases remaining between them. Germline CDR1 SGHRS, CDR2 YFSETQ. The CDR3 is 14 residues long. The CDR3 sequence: CASSFQGGETEAFF. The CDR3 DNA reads TGCGCCAGCAGCTTTCAGGGCGGAGAAACTGAAGCTTTCTTT.

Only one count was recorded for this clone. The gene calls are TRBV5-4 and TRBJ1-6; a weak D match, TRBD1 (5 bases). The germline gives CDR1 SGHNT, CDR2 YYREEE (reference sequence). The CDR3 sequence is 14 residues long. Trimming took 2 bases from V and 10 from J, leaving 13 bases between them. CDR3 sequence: CASSFAGLGSPLHF. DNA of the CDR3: TGTGCCAGCAGCTTCGCAGGGCTGGGATCACCCCTCCACTTT.

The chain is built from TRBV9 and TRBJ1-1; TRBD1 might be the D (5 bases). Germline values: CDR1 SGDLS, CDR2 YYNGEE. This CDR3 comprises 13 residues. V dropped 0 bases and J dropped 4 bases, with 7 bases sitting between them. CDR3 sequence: CASSVAGLTEAFF. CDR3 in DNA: TGTGCCAGCAGCGTAGCAGGGCTCACTGAAGCTTTCTTT.

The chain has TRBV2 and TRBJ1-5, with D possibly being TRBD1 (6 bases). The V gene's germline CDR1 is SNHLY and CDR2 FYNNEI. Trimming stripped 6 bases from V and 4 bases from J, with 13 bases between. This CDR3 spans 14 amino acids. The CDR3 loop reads CASSQGPLNQPQHF. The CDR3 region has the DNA TGTGCCAGCAGCCAGGGGCCCTTAAATCAGCCCCAGCATTTT.

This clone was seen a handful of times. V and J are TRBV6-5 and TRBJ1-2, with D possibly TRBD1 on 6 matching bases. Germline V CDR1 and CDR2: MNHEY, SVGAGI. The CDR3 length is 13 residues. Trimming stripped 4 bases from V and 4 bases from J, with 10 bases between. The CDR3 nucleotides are TGTGCCAGCAGTTTTGGACAGAGCTATGGCTACACCTTC. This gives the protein CASSFGQSYGYTF.

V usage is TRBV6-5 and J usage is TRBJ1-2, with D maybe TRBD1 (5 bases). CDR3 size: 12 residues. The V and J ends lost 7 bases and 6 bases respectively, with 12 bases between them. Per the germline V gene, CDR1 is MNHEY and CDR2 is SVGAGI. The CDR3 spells CASTGGSDGYTF. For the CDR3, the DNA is TGTGCCAGCACGGGGGGGAGTGATGGCTACACCTTC.

CDR3 bases: TGCGCCAGCAGCTTGGATAGCGGGAGGGTCGGCGAGCAGTACTTC. This sequence encodes CASSLDSGRVGEQYF. The gene calls are TRBV5-1 and TRBJ2-7, with 11 bases fitting TRBD2. The CDR3 contains 15 residues. CDR1 SGHRS and CDR2 YFSETQ come from the germline V gene. V lost 0 bases and J lost 6; bases outside the gene matches: 5.

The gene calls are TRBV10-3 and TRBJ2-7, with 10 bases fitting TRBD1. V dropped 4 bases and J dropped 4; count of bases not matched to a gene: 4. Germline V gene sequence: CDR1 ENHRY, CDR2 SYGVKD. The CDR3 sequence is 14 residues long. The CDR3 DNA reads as TGTGCCATCAGTGGGGGACAGGGGTGGTACGAGCAGTACTTC. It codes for CAISGGQGWYEQYF.

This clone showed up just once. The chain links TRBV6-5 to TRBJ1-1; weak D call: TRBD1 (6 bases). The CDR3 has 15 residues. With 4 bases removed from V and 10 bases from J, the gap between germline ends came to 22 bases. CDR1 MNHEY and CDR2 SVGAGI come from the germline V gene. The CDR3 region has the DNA TGTGCCAGCAGTTCCGATGGGCAGGGGCTCAAGGGAGCTTTCTTT. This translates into CASSSDGQGLKGAFF.

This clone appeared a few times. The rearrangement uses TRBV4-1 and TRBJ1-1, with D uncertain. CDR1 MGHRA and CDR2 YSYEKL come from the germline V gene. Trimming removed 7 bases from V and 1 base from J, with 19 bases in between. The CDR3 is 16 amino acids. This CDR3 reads CASISLLTGKNTEAFF. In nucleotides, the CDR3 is TGCGCCAGCATCTCCCTCCTGACGGGGAAGAACACTGAAGCTTTCTTT.

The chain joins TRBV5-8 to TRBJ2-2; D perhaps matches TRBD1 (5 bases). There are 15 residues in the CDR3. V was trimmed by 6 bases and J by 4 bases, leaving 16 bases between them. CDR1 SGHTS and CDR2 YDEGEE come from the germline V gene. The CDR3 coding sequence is TGTGCCAGCAACCGTTTCCAGGGTCCCACCGGGGAGCTGTTTTTT. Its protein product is CASNRFQGPTGELFF.